The T cell receptor beta chain described here comes from a study of OX40 agonist ivuxolimab in advanced cancers. Study-level background: Checkpoint inhibitors had been given previously to about 40% of patients. A partial response was reached by three patients: one with hepatocellular carcinoma and two with cutaneous melanoma.

Study observations and caveats: CD8+ T cells showed, on average, more clonal expansion than CD4+ cells.

Samples of blood were obtained at baseline, on cycle 4 day 1, and on cycle 7 day 1. This clone was recorded once. Antigen unknown. Germline CDR1 is MNHNS and CDR2 is SASEGT. There are 14 residues in the CDR3. Trimming stripped 6 bases from V and 7 bases from J, with 16 bases between. Data came from immunoSEQ multiplex PCR; TCRdb stores just in-frame clones and leaves some out. The data show approximately 100,000 clones, about 85% seen once. Sequenced material: CD4+ or CD8+ T cells sorted from blood, taken in a trial of the OX40 agonist ivuxolimab. The V call is TRBV6-1, the J call TRBJ2-4; D gene uncertain. This clonotype was obtained from an adult with an advanced solid tumor such as melanoma, head and neck, liver or kidney cancer. The CDR3 sequence: CASSPGQASNIQYF. DNA of the CDR3: TGTGCCAGCAGCCCTGGGCAGGCCTCCAACATTCAGTACTTC.